These T cell receptor beta chains were read from a single sample in a study of cytomegalovirus exposure and HLA in healthy donors. Using immunoSEQ multiplex PCR, the repertoire was profiled, and TCRdb retains in-frame clones only, with some absent. The sample lists just under 150,000 clones, 87% occurring once. The sample taken for sequencing was PBMCs. The origin of the receptors is a man aged 18 to 30 in good health and CMV-seropositive. The CDR3 runs from the conserved cysteine through the conserved F or W. Each record gives: clone size, D gene, V gene, J gene, CDR3 protein, CDR3 DNA. D genes are given only for firm matches. A row's size may be missing; if present it is once, few, many or a size class.

NA	NA	TRBV6-6	TRBJ2-7	CASSSDREGEQYF	TGTGCCAGCAGCTCGGACAGGGAGGGGGAGCAGTACTTC
NA	TRBD2	TRBV7-6	TRBJ2-2	CASSYTSANTGELFF	TGTGCCAGCAGCTACACTAGCGCGAACACCGGGGAGCTGTTTTTT
NA	TRBD2	TRBV9	TRBJ2-3	CASSVSGRADTQYF	TGTGCCAGCAGCGTGAGCGGGAGGGCAGATACGCAGTATTTT
NA	NA	TRBV27	TRBJ1-2	CASSLGAGYGYTF	TGTGCCAGCAGTTTAGGGGCCGGCTATGGCTACACCTTC
NA	TRBD2	TRBV7-9	TRBJ2-3	CASSPTSGGADTQYF	TGTGCCAGCAGCCCGACTAGCGGGGGGGCAGATACGCAGTATTTT
NA	NA	TRBV11-2	TRBJ1-1	CASSFGQVNTEAFF	TGTGCCAGCAGCTTTGGACAAGTAAACACTGAAGCTTTCTTT
NA	NA	TRBV2	TRBJ1-2	CASSVRTTNYGYTF	TGTGCCAGCAGTGTAAGGACAACTAACTATGGCTACACCTTC
few	TRBD2	TRBV14	TRBJ2-7	CASRTSGSRTYEQYF	TGTGCCAGCAGGACTAGCGGGAGTAGGACCTACGAGCAGTACTTC
NA	NA	TRBV10-1	TRBJ2-1	CASSEGPYNEQFF	TGCGCCAGCAGTGAGGGGCCCTACAATGAGCAGTTCTTC
NA	NA	TRBV7-9	TRBJ1-4	CASSFPALGDEKLFF	TGTGCCAGCAGCTTTCCCGCCCTAGGGGATGAAAAACTGTTTTTT
NA	NA	TRBV25-1	TRBJ2-1	CASSELSEGNEQFF	TGTGCCAGCAGTGAGCTCTCGGAGGGGAATGAGCAGTTCTTC
NA	NA	TRBV5-4	TRBJ1-4	CASSFGGTEVNEKLFF	TGTGCCAGCAGCTTTGGCGGGACCGAGGTGAATGAAAAACTGTTTTTT
NA	NA	TRBV5-5	TRBJ1-1	CASSLLVRVNTEAFF	TGTGCCAGCAGCTTGTTGGTCAGGGTGAACACTGAAGCTTTCTTT
NA	NA	TRBV2	TRBJ1-2	CASSGGQSYGYTF	TGTGCCAGCAGTGGAGGGCAGAGCTATGGCTACACCTTC
NA	TRBD1	TRBV5-1	TRBJ1-6	CASSDGDRGSSSPLHF	TGCGCCAGCAGCGACGGGGACAGGGGTTCTTCTTCACCCCTCCACTTT
NA	NA	TRBV9	TRBJ1-1	CASSVEAGVSEAFF	TGTGCCAGCAGCGTAGAGGCAGGGGTGAGTGAAGCTTTCTTT
NA	TRBD1	TRBV6-6	TRBJ1-2	CASNSFQGAGGYTF	TGTGCCAGCAATTCTTTCCAGGGGGCTGGTGGCTACACCTTC
NA	TRBD1	TRBV5-4	TRBJ1-1	CASSLNRGDTEAFF	TGTGCCAGCAGCTTGAACAGGGGGGATACTGAAGCTTTCTTT
NA	TRBD2	TRBV7-2	TRBJ2-7	CASSFTYGTSIGYEQYF	TGTGCCAGCAGCTTCACATACGGGACTAGCATAGGCTACGAGCAGTACTTC
once	NA	TRBV20-1	TRBJ2-1	CSASGNGEQFF	TGCAGTGCTAGCGGGAATGGTGAGCAGTTCTTC
NA	NA	TRBV4-1	TRBJ1-1	CASSHRDYQNTEAFF	TGCGCCAGCAGCCACCGGGATTATCAGAACACTGAAGCTTTCTTT
NA	TRBD1	TRBV15	TRBJ1-2	CATSRDRTGGGYTF	TGTGCCACCAGCAGAGATCGAACAGGGGGAGGCTACACCTTC
NA	NA	TRBV19	TRBJ1-2	CATVQDPYGYTF	TGTGCCACCGTACAGGATCCCTATGGCTACACCTTC
few	NA	TRBV2	TRBJ1-2	CASLTGTYGYTF	TGTGCCAGCCTTACAGGGACCTATGGCTACACCTTC
NA	NA	TRBV11-2	TRBJ1-1	CASSLDLRGSAFF	TGTGCCAGCAGCTTAGATCTTCGGGGATCGGCTTTCTTT
NA	TRBD2	TRBV20-1	TRBJ2-3	CSWTSGDTQYF	TGCAGCTGGACTAGCGGAGATACGCAGTATTTT
once	NA	TRBV18	TRBJ2-7	CASSPPGGTSEQYF	TGTGCCAGCTCACCACCGGGGGGTACCTCCGAGCAGTACTTC
NA	TRBD2	TRBV5-1	TRBJ2-2	CASSLSPSGSSGELFF	TGCGCCAGCAGCTTATCTCCTAGCGGGAGTTCCGGGGAGCTGTTTTTT
NA	TRBD1	TRBV9	TRBJ1-2	CASSVWVVCWGQGPYGYTF	TGTGCCAGCAGCGTATGGGTGGTATGTTGGGGACAGGGGCCCTATGGCTACACCTTC
NA	TRBD1	TRBV11-2	TRBJ1-1	CASSLASDRVGTEAFF	TGTGCCAGCAGCTTAGCCTCGGACAGGGTGGGCACTGAAGCTTTCTTT
NA	NA	TRBV7-7	TRBJ2-1	CASSPRWGLGSYNEQFF	TGTGCTAGCAGCCCACGATGGGGGCTGGGCTCCTACAATGAGCAGTTCTTC
NA	NA	TRBV9	TRBJ2-1	CASSVMGSSYNEQFF	TGTGCCAGCAGCGTAATGGGGAGCTCCTACAATGAGCAGTTCTTC
NA	TRBD1	TRBV18	TRBJ1-2	CASSPRGTDRYTF	TGTGCCAGCTCACCACGCGGGACAGACCGCTACACCTTC
NA	TRBD1	TRBV29-1	TRBJ1-2	CSVGGGLQGAHGYTF	TGCAGCGTAGGAGGGGGGCTACAGGGGGCCCATGGCTACACCTTC
NA	NA	TRBV6-5	TRBJ1-2	CATSGAYYGYTF	TGTGCCACCTCAGGGGCCTACTATGGCTACACCTTC
NA	NA	TRBV2	TRBJ1-5	CASRREGQPQHF	TGTGCCAGCAGAAGGGAGGGCCAGCCCCAGCATTTT
NA	TRBD1	TRBV10-2	TRBJ1-1	CASSYPGQGHTEAFF	TGCGCCAGCAGCTACCCGGGACAGGGTCACACTGAAGCTTTCTTT
NA	TRBD2	TRBV4-1	TRBJ2-2	CASSQGTSVDTGELFF	TGCGCCAGCAGCCAGGGCACTAGCGTTGACACCGGGGAGCTGTTTTTT